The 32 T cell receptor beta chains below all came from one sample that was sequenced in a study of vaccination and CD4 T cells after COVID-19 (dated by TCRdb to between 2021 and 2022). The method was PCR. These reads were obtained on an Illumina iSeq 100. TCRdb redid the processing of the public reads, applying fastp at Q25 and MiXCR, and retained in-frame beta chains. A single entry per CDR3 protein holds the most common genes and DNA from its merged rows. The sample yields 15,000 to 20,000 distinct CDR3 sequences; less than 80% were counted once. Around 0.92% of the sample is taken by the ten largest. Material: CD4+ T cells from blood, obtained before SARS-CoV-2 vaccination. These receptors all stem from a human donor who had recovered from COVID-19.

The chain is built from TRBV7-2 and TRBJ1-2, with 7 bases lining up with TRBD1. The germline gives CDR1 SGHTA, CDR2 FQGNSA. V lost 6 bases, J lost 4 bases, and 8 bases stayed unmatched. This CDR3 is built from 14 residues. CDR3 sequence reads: CASSRDREGYGYTF. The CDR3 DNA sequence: TGTGCCAGCAGTCGTGACAGGGAGGGCTATGGCTACACCTTC. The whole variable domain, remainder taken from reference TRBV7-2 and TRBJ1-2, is GAGVSQSPSNKVTEKGKDVELRCDPISGHTALYWYRQSLGQGLEFLIYFQGNSAPDKSGLPSDRFSAERTGGSVSTLTIQRTQQEDSAVYLCASSRDREGYGYTFGSGTRLTVV.

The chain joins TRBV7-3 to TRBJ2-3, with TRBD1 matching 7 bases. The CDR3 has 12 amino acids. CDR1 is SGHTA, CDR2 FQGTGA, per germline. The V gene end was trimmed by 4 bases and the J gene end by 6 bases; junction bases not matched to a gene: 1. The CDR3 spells CASSSTGDTQYF. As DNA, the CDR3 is TGTGCCAGCAGCTCGACAGGGGATACGCAGTATTTT.

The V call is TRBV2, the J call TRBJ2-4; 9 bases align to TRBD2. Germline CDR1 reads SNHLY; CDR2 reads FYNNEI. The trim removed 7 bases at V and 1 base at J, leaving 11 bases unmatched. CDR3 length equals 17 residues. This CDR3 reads CASMTSGLRMAKNIQYF. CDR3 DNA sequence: TGTGCCAGCATGACTAGCGGCCTACGCATGGCCAAAAACATTCAGTACTTC.

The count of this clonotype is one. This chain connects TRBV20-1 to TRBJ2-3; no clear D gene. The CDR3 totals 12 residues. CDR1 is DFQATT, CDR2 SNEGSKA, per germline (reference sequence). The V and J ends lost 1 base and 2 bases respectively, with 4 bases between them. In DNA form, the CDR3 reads TGCAGTGCTAGAGGGGACACAGATACGCAGTATTTT. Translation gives CSARGDTDTQYF.

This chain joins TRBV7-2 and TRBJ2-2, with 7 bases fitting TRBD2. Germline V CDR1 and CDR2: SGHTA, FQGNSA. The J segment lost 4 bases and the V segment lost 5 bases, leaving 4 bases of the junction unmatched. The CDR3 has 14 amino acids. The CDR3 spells CASSRGVVTGELFF. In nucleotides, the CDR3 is TGTGCCAGCAGCCGGGGGGTGGTCACCGGGGAGCTGTTTTTT.

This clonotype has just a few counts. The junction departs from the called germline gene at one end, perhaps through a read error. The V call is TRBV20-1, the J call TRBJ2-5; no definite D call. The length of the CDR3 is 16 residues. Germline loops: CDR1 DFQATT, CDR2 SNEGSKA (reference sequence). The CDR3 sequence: CSARVYRYLNQETQYF. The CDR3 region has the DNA TGCAGTGCTAGAGTTTACAGATACCTTAACCAAGAGACCCAGTACTTT.

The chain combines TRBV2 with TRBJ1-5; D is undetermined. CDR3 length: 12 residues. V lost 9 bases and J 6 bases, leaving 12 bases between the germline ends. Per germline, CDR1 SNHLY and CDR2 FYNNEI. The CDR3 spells CAREETGQPQHF. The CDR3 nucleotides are TGTGCCAGGGAAGAGACGGGTCAGCCCCAGCATTTT.

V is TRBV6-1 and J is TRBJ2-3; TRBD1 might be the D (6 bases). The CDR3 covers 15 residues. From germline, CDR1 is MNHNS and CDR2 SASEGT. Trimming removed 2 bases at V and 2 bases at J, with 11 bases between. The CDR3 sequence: CASSEMAGATDTQYF. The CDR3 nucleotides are TGTGCCAGCAGTGAAATGGCAGGGGCCACAGATACGCAGTATTTT.

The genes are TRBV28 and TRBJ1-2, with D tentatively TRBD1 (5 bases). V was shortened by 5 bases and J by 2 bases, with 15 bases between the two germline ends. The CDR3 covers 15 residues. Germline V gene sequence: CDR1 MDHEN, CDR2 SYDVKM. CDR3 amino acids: CASSKTSGGNYGYTF. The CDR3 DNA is TGTGCCAGCAGTAAAACCTCGGGGGGAAACTATGGCTACACCTTC.

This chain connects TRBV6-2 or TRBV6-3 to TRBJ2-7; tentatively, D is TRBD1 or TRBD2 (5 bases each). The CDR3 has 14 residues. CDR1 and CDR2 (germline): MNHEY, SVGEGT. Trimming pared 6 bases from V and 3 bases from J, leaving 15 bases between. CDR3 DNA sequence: TGTGCCAGCAGATACCGGGACGGATACTACGAGCAGTACTTC. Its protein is CASRYRDGYYEQYF.

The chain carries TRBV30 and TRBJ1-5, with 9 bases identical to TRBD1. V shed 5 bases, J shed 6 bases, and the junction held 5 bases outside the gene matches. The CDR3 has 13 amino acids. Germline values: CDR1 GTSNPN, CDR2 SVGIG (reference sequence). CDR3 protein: CAWGQGRGQPQHF. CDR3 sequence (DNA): TGTGCCTGGGGACAGGGGAGGGGTCAGCCCCAGCATTTT.

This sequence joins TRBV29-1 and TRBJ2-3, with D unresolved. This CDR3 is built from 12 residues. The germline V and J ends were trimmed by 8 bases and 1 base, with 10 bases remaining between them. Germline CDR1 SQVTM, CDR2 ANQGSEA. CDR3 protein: CSYGGGTDTQYF. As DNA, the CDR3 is TGCAGCTATGGCGGAGGCACAGATACGCAGTATTTT.

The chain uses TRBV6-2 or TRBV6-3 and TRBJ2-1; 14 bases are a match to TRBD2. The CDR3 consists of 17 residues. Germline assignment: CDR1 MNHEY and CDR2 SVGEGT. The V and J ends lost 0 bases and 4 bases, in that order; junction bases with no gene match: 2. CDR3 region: CASSYSGLAGVYNEQFF. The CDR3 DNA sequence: TGTGCCAGCAGTTACTCGGGACTAGCGGGAGTATACAATGAGCAGTTCTTC.

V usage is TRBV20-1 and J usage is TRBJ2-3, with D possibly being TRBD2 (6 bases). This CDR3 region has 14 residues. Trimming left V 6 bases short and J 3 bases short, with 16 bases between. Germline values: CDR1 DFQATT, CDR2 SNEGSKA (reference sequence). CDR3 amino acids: CSAPRRVGTDTQYF. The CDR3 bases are TGCAGTGCCCCGAGGAGGGTGGGAACAGATACGCAGTATTTT.

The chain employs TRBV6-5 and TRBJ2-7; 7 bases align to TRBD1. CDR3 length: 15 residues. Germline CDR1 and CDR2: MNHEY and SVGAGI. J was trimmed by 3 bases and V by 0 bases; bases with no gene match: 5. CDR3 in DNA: TGTGCCAGCAGTTACTCCCTGGGACAGTTCTACGAGCAGTACTTC. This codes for CASSYSLGQFYEQYF.

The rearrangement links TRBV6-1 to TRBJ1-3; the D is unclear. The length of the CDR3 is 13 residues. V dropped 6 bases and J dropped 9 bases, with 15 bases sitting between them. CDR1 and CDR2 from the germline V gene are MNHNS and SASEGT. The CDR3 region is CASSWTNLVTIYF. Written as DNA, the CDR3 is TGTGCCAGCAGCTGGACCAATTTAGTCACCATATATTTT.

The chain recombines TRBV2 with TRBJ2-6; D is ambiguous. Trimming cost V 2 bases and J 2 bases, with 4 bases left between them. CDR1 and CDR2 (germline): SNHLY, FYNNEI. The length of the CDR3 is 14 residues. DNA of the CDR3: TGTGCCAGCAGTGAATCCCCTGGGGCCAACGTCCTGACTTTC. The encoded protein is CASSESPGANVLTF.

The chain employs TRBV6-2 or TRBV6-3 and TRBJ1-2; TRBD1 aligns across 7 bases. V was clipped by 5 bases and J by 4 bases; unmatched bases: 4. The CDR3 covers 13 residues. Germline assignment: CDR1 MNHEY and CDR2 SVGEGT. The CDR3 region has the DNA TGTGCCAGCAGTCGGGACAGCGCCTATGGCTACACCTTC. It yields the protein CASSRDSAYGYTF.

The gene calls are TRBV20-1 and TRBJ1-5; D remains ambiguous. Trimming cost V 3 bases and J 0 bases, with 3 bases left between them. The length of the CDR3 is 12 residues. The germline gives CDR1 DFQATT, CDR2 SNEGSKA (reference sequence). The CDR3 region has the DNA TGCAGTGCTAGGCATAGCAATCAGCCCCAGCATTTT. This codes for CSARHSNQPQHF.

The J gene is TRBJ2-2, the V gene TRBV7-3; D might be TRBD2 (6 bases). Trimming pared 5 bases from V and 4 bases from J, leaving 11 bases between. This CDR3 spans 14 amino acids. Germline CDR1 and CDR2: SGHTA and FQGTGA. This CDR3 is CASSPTSLTGELFF. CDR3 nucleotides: TGTGCCAGCAGCCCAACTAGCCTCACCGGGGAGCTGTTTTTT.

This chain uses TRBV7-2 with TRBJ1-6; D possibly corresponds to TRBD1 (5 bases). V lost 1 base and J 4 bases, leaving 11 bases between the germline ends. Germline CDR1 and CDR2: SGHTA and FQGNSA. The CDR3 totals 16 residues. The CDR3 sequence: CASSLDPAGYNSPLHF. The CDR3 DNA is TGTGCCAGCAGCTTAGATCCGGCAGGGTATAATTCACCCCTCCACTTT.

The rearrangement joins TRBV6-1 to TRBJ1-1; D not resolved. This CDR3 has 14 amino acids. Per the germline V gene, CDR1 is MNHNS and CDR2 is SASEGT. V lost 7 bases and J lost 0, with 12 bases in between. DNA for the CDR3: TGTGCCAGCACTCGACAAACTATGAACACTGAAGCTTTCTTT. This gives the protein CASTRQTMNTEAFF.

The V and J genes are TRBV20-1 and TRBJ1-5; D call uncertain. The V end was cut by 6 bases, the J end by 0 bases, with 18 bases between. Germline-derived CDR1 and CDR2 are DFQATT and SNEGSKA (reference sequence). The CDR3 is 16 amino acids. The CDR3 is CSATTPGGYSNQPQHF. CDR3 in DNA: TGCAGTGCCACAACCCCCGGTGGGTATAGCAATCAGCCCCAGCATTTT.

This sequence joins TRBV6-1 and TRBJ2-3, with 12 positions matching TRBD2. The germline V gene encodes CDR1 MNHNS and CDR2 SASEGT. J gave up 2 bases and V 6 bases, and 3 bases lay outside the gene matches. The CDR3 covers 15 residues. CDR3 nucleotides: TGTGCCAGCAGCGGACTAGCGGGGTACACAGATACGCAGTATTTT. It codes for CASSGLAGYTDTQYF.

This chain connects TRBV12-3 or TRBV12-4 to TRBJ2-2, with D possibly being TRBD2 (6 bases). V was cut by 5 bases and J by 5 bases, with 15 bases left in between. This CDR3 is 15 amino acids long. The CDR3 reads CASSLTGRGTGELFF. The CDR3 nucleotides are TGTGCCAGCAGTCTGACGGGACGGGGGACCGGGGAGCTGTTTTTT.

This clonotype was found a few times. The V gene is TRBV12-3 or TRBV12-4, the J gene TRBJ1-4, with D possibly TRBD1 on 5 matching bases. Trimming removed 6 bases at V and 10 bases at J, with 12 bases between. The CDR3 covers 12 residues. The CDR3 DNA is TGTGCCAGCAGCCCCGACAGTGGAAAACTGTTTTTT. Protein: CASSPDSGKLFF.

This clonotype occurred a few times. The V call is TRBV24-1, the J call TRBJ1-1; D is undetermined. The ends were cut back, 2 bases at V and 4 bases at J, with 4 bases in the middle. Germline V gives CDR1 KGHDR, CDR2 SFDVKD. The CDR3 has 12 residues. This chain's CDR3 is CATSDYGTEAFF. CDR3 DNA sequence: TGTGCCACCAGTGATTACGGCACTGAAGCTTTCTTT.

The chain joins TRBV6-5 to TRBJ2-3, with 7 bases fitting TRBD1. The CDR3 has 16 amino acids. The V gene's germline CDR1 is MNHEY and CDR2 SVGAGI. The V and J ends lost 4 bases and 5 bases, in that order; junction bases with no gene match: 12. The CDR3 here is CASSLGRQGLGDTQYF. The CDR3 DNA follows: TGTGCCAGCAGTTTGGGGAGACAGGGTCTAGGAGATACGCAGTATTTT.

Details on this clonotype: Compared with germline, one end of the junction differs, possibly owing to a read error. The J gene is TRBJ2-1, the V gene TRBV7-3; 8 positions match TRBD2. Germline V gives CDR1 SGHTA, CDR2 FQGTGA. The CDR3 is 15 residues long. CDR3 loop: CASSSSSGSYDEQFF. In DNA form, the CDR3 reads TGTGCCAGCAGTTCGTCTAGCGGGTCCTACGATGAGCAGTTCTTC.

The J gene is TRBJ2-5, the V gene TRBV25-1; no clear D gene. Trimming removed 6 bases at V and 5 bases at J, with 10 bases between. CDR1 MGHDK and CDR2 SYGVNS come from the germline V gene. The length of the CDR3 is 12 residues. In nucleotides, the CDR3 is TGTGCCAGCAGAAATAGGCTGGAGACCCAGTACTTC. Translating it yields CASRNRLETQYF.

Here the CDR3 reads CASSLQGSSNQPQHF. The CDR3 region has the DNA TGTGCCAGCTCACTACAGGGGTCTAGCAATCAGCCCCAGCATTTT. The V gene is TRBV18, the J gene TRBJ1-5; 7 bases are a match to TRBD1. Germline V lookup: CDR1 KGHSH, CDR2 LQKENI. This CDR3 contains 15 residues. V lost 4 bases, J lost 0 bases, and 3 bases stayed unmatched.

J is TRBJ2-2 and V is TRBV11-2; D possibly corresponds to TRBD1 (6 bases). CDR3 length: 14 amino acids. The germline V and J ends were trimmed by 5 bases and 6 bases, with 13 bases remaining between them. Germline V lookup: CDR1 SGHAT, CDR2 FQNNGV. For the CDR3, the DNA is TGTGCCAGCAGCCGTAACAGGGTGGCCGGGGAGCTGTTTTTT. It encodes CASSRNRVAGELFF.